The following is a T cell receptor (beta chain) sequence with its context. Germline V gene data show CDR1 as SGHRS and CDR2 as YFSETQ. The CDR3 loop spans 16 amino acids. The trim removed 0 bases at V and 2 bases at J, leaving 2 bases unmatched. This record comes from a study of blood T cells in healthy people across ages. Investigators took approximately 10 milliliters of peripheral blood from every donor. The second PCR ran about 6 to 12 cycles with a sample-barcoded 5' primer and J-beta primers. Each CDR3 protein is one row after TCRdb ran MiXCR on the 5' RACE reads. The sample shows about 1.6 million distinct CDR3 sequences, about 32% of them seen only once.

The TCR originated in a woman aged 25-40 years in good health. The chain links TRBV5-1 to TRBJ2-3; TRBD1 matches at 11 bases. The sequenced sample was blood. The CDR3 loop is CASSLGDRGTTDTQYF. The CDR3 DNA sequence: TGCGCCAGCAGCTTGGGGGACAGGGGGACCACAGATACGCAGTATTTT.